This TCR beta chain emerged from a study of OX40 agonist ivuxolimab in advanced cancers. As for the study more broadly: The costimulatory receptor OX40 (CD134) was targeted by ivuxolimab, a fully human IgG2 agonistic monoclonal antibody. Intravenous ivuxolimab was administered to patients every 2 weeks at six dose levels: 0.01, 0.1, 0.3, 1.5, 3 and 10 mg/kg. Among the approximately 50 dose-escalation patients, about 19 had hepatocellular carcinoma, around 15 melanoma, 9 renal cell carcinoma and 9 head and neck cancer. In the dose-escalation cohort, around four fifths of patients were male, and the mean age was 60 years with a range of roughly 20 to 85. Prior anti-PD-1, anti-PD-L1 or anti-CTLA-4 therapy was permitted, and checkpoint inhibitors had been received by about 36% of dose-escalation patients. Three dose-escalation patients achieved partial responses, one with hepatocellular carcinoma and two with cutaneous melanoma. The point of sequencing TCRbeta in the periphery was to test whether ivuxolimab changed TCR sequence diversity and drove clonal T-cell expansion. The paper describes the monotherapy dose-escalation part (N ≈ 52 patients) of the phase I trial of ivuxolimab. The study at large found these results: At doses of 0.1 to 3.0 mg/kg, clonal expansion of both CD4+ and CD8+ T cells in blood was seen between baseline and week 6. The antigen specificity of the clonally expanded peripheral T cells was not determined. On average, CD8+ T cells showed more expanded clones than CD4+ T cells after ivuxolimab. In the 0.1-3.0 mg/kg groups, partial responders had among the lowest normalized peripheral clonal expansion, particularly in CD8+ T cells. Low levels of normalized T-cell clonal expansion were also shown by some nonresponding patients.

Genomic DNA was extracted from sorted cells for sequencing of the TCRbeta CDR3 region. The immunoSEQ Assay was used to sequence the TCRbeta CDR3 regions. Entries here come from immuneACCESS through TCRdb and include only in-frame sequences with V and J called. Some clones fail to appear in such tables; in the studies checked, an unresolved V gene covers under half of the shortfall, and the cause of the remainder is unknown. The sample data list over 50,000 clones, and roughly 86% of these were observed just once. Approximately 4.8% of the sample goes to the ten largest clones. Patients with a history of autoimmune disease or receiving systemic immunosuppression were excluded from the trial. Peripheral blood for TCR sequencing was collected from all dose cohorts at baseline, on cycle 4 day 1, and on cycle 7 day 1. Samples were obtained from an open-label, multicenter, first-in-human phase I dose-escalation trial of ivuxolimab. Adults with locally advanced or metastatic melanoma, renal cell carcinoma, hepatocellular carcinoma or head and neck squamous cell carcinoma were enrolled in the trial. Before TCR sequencing, CD4+ and CD8+ T cells were separately sorted from peripheral blood.

The CDR3 starts with the cysteine, ends with the phenylalanine, and has 17 residues. Only the CDR3 region is kept as DNA, spanning 51 bases read in frame from base 1. Ends trimmed: V by 1 base, J by 4 bases; bases unmatched to a gene: 8. The germline V gene (reference sequence) supplies CDR1 SEHNR and CDR2 FQNEAQ. About this clone: Which antigen it targets is not known. The input lacks base qualities; no much larger clone sits a single base away.

The sample in question was CD4+ or CD8+ T cells sorted from blood, obtained in a trial of the OX40 agonist ivuxolimab. In this chain, TRBV7-9 is recombined with TRBJ2-1; TRBD1 lines up with 9 middle nucleotides. This TCR was sampled from an adult with an advanced solid tumor such as melanoma, head and neck, liver or kidney cancer. CDR3 reads: CASSLGGQGSDYNEQFF. The DNA reads as follows: TGTGCCAGCAGCTTAGGGGGACAGGGATCGGATTACAATGAGCAGTTCTTC.